The TCR beta chain under discussion was sequenced for a study of persistence of HIV-infected CD4 T cells (dated by TCRdb to about 2020). Study-level background: The study isolated CMV- and HIV-1 Gag-responding CD4+ T cells from ART-treated individuals to examine antigen-driven clonal expansion of HIV-1-infected cells. In the cross-participant TCR cluster analysis, 8 or 9 participants were included for CMV and more than five participants were included for Gag. The clonality of all cells in each sorted population was measured by TCRbeta sequencing, and the clonality of infected cells was measured by proviral sequencing. Peripheral blood samples of up to 180 mL were obtained at multiple time points, with the exception of two participants, for whom leukapheresis was performed at a single time point. The median time participants had been on suppressive ART was under 10 years. Study-wide findings and limitations: The study involved few individuals and tested only a limited range of antigens. Because the TCR analyses were done in bulk, restricting them to just the rare CMV-responding cells that actually carried HIV-1 proviruses was not possible. TCRbeta richness in CMV- and Gag-responding cells was significantly lower than in anti-CD3/anti-CD28-responding cells; CMV-responding cells had higher oligoclonality than CD3/CD28-stimulated and Gag-responding cells. TCR oligoclonality correlated with proviral oligoclonality within the same sorted populations. Degenerate expanded CDR3beta sequences were enriched in antigen-responding cells, suggesting convergent selection of CD4+ responses to CMV and Gag.

In the paper's terms, the treatment or condition label means: suppressive antiretroviral therapy. Lysates of CMV-infected fibroblasts at around 10 ug/mL were used to stimulate the cells. Memory populations depleted of antigen-responding cells were obtained by sorting nonresponding CD40L-negative CD69-negative CD45RO-high memory CD4+ T cells. HIV-1-infected adults in whom suppressive ART had been started during chronic infection were enrolled as participants. Participants had undetectable plasma HIV-1 RNA below 50 copies/mL for at least 4 years. To be included, a participant needed positive CMV serology and a CD4+ T cell count above 400 cells/uL. Before stimulation, PBMCs were isolated using density centrifugation and then depleted of CD8+ T cells. For less than 20 hours, the CD8-depleted PBMCs were stimulated with anti-CD28/CD49d costimulation, a CD40-blocking antibody, and enfuvirtide to prevent new infections. Cell sorting was performed on a Beckman Coulter MoFlo Legacy or XDP sorter, and dead cells were excluded with propidium iodide. For samples with more than one million cells, genomic DNA was extracted with the QIAamp DNA Mini Kit, and for all other samples the Quick-DNA Microprep Kit was used.

The immunoSEQ hsTCRB assay version 4, run in survey mode, was used to sequence TCRbeta repertoires from genomic DNA. For TCRbeta sequencing, genomic DNA was diluted to approximately 9 ng/uL, with up to about 1 ug used per sample. In the original analysis: TCRbeta data analysis was done in ImmunoSeq Analyzer 3.0, and diversity was calculated on productive nucleotide rearrangements. Lower-bound TCR diversity was estimated with the improved Chao index, and clonality with the Gini coefficient using the Immunarch R package. When different nucleotide rearrangements encoded the same CDR3beta amino acid sequence, each rearrangement was treated as a distinct clonotype. Differential abundance analysis found TCRbeta sequences that were significantly enriched in antigen-responding cells compared with anti-CD3/anti-CD28-activated cells. TCRs were clustered by predicted peptide-MHC specificity with GLIPH2, both within individual participants and across merged participant data sets. What TCRdb holds here is the immuneACCESS table cut down to in-frame rearrangements. Part of the clones is not present; checked against another copy, under half of the missing clones reflect an unresolved V gene, and the others are unexplained. D and trimming were read from the DNA, whereas the V and J calls and clone size are those reported in that table. Within this sample are tens of thousands of clones, with 78% of them counted one time only. The ten largest account for 0.7% to 0.95% of the sample.

As concerns this clone: Its antigen is unknown. There are no base qualities to consult, and no much larger clone falls within one base.

The CDR3 sequence holds 13 residues, the cysteine and phenylalanine included. The DNA shown is the 39-base CDR3, in frame from base 1. The junction carries 13 bases between V and J, which are trimmed by 3 bases and 8 bases respectively. The germline V gene provides CDR1 MGHDK and CDR2 SYGVNS. The chain is made from TRBV25-1 and TRBJ1-2, with TRBD1 as a weak D call on 6 bases. This TCR was sampled from an adult woman with HIV who was CMV-seropositive. The sample in question was CD4+ T cells sorted from PBMCs after approximately 19-hour stimulation, obtained from a patient who received antiretroviral therapy. The cell subset or site label for this specimen denotes: CD40L-CD69- CD45RO-high memory CD4 T cells not responding to CMV lysate. The DNA sequence is given as TGTGCCAGCAGTGAGGACAGTTTCGGAGGCTACACCTTC. This translates into CASSEDSFGGYTF.